Below, 16 T cell receptor beta chains from the same sample are listed, as sequenced in a study of shared clonotypes between healthy human individuals. Repertoires were generated with immunoSEQ multiplex PCR, while TCRdb's copy carries only in-frame clones and drops some. The sample contains a few million clones, over 85% of which appear only once. The sample consisted of naive CD4+ T cells from PBMCs. Subset specified: CD45RA+ positively selected. These receptors were taken from a man younger than 35 in good health. Some clones in this sample may be carry-over from other donors' samples.

Only a few counts were recorded for this clone. V usage is TRBV7-9 and J usage is TRBJ2-2; D assignment may be TRBD1 or TRBD2 (6 bases each). Germline CDR1 is SEHNR and CDR2 is FQNEAQ (reference sequence). The ends were cut back, 1 base at V and 6 bases at J, with 15 bases in the middle. The CDR3 is 16 amino acids. The CDR3 bases are TGTGCCAGCAGCTTAGGAACCGGGGGCAACGCCGGGGAGCTGTTTTTT. This codes for CASSLGTGGNAGELFF.

This chain joins TRBV7-8 and TRBJ1-4; a weak D match, TRBD1 (6 bases). From germline, CDR1 is SGHVS and CDR2 FQNEAQ. This CDR3 region has 14 residues. V gave up 5 bases and J gave up 8 bases, with 15 bases separating them. CDR3 in DNA: TGTGCCAGCAGCCCGGACAGTGTTGGGGAAAAACTGTTTTTT. It codes for CASSPDSVGEKLFF.

The V call is TRBV5-1, the J call TRBJ2-7; 11 bases are shared with TRBD1. This CDR3 comprises 15 residues. Germline assignment: CDR1 SGHRS and CDR2 YFSETQ. Unmatched junction bases numbered 6, after V lost 4 bases and J lost 3 bases. CDR3 residues: CASSPPGTGGYEQYF. The CDR3 coding sequence is TGCGCCAGCAGCCCCCCCGGGACAGGGGGCTACGAGCAGTACTTC. The full variable domain, with the rest looked up from reference TRBV5-1 and TRBJ2-7, is KAGVTQTPRYLIKTRGQQVTLSCSPISGHRSVSWYQQTPGQGLQFLFEYFSETQRNKGNFPGRFSGRQFSNSRSEMNVSTLELGDSALYLCASSPPGTGGYEQYFGPGTRLTVT.

This chain connects TRBV25-1 to TRBJ2-1; TRBD2 matches at 8 bases. Germline lookup yields CDR1 MGHDK and CDR2 SYGVNS. The CDR3 sequence is 16 residues long. V lost 3 bases to trimming and J lost 6 bases; unmatched junction nucleotides: 10. The CDR3 sequence is CASSDFGRAMGNEQFF. The DNA for the CDR3 is TGTGCCAGCAGTGATTTCGGGAGGGCCATGGGCAATGAGCAGTTCTTC.

J is TRBJ1-3 and V is TRBV9; D gene unclear. V was trimmed by 0 bases and J by 0 bases, leaving 10 bases between them. The length of the CDR3 is 16 residues. The germline V gene has CDR1 SGDLS and CDR2 YYNGEE. Written as DNA, the CDR3 is TGTGCCAGCAGCGTAGCCGTCGCCAACTCTGGAAACACCATATATTTT. Its protein product is CASSVAVANSGNTIYF.

The chain combines TRBV7-2 with TRBJ2-5, with 11 positions matching TRBD1. Germline V gene data show CDR1 as SGHTA and CDR2 as FQGNSA. CDR3 length: 15 residues. Unmatched junction bases numbered 3, after V lost 5 bases and J lost 1 base. DNA of the CDR3: TGTGCCAGCAGCGTGGGACAGGGGGTCCAAGAGACCCAGTACTTC. Protein product: CASSVGQGVQETQYF.

This sequence joins TRBV7-9 and TRBJ2-2, with unresolved D. CDR3 length: 14 residues. Germline CDR1 and CDR2: SEHNR and FQNEAQ (reference sequence). The V and J ends lost 1 base and 2 bases respectively, with 5 bases between them. For the CDR3, the DNA is TGTGCCAGCAGCTTAGACAGTAACACCGGGGAGCTGTTTTTT. Translated: CASSLDSNTGELFF.

V gene TRBV29-1 combines with J gene TRBJ2-7; D unresolved. The CDR3 extends over 14 amino acids. Trimming cost V 6 bases and J 3 bases, with 18 bases left between them. Germline CDR1 SQVTM, CDR2 ANQGSEA. CDR3 coding DNA: TGCAGCGTCGTGATTCTAAGGGAAATCTACGAGCAGTACTTC. Its translation is CSVVILREIYEQYF.

The chain links TRBV28 to TRBJ2-3; 11 bases match TRBD2. The CDR3 is 13 residues long. V trimming: 10 bases; J trimming: 8 bases; junction bases outside the gene matches: 8. Germline CDR1 is MDHEN and CDR2 is SYDVKM. The CDR3 loop reads CATRGGTSGTQYF. The CDR3 region has the DNA TGTGCCACCAGGGGTGGGACTAGCGGTACGCAGTATTTT.

The genes are TRBV7-9 and TRBJ1-1; D may be TRBD1 (6 bases). Trimming pared 1 base from V and 6 bases from J, leaving 12 bases between. CDR1 SEHNR and CDR2 FQNEAQ come from the germline V gene (reference sequence). This CDR3 has 14 amino acids. This chain's CDR3 is CASSLDSRGAEAFF. CDR3 bases: TGTGCCAGCAGCTTAGATTCCAGGGGTGCTGAAGCTTTCTTT.

This clone turned up a few times. The chain combines TRBV30 with TRBJ1-5; no clear D gene. The CDR3 spans 13 residues. V was trimmed by 2 bases and J by 1 base, leaving 6 bases between them. Germline assignment: CDR1 GTSNPN and CDR2 SVGIG (reference sequence). The CDR3 loop reads CAWSLRSNQPQHF. CDR3 bases: TGTGCCTGGAGTTTACGCAGCAATCAGCCCCAGCATTTT.

The chain's CDR3 is CASSYTSEQYF. DNA for the CDR3: TGTGCCAGCAGTTACACTTCCGAGCAGTACTTC. The rearrangement links TRBV6-6 to TRBJ2-7, with D unclear. Trimming left V 2 bases short and J 6 bases short, with 5 bases between. The germline CDR1 and CDR2 sequences are MNHNY and SVGAGI (reference sequence). The CDR3 extends over 11 amino acids.

The V gene is TRBV11-3, the J gene TRBJ2-2, with 7 bases matching TRBD1. Germline values: CDR1 SGHNT, CDR2 YENEEA. The V gene end was trimmed by 5 bases and the J gene end by 7 bases; junction bases not matched to a gene: 1. The CDR3 is 12 amino acids. In DNA form, the CDR3 reads TGTGCCAGCAGCCCAGGGGGCGGGGAGCTGTTTTTT. It is translated as CASSPGGGELFF.

This chain uses TRBV12-5 with TRBJ2-1; maybe TRBD2 (5 bases). This CDR3 is 13 amino acids long. Trimming removed 4 bases from V and 6 bases from J, with 10 bases in between. The germline gives CDR1 LGHNT, CDR2 FRNRAP. CDR3 loop: CASGSLASNEQFF. The CDR3, as DNA: TGTGCTAGTGGTTCCCTAGCTTCCAATGAGCAGTTCTTC.

The chain links TRBV6-5 to TRBJ2-2; D remains ambiguous. CDR3 length: 12 amino acids. V gave up 6 bases and J gave up 5 bases, with 7 bases separating them. Germline V gene lookup returns CDR1 MNHEY and CDR2 SVGAGI. CDR3 DNA: TGTGCCAGCAGCACCGGGACCGGGGAGCTGTTTTTT. This sequence encodes CASSTGTGELFF.

The chain is built from TRBV5-1 and TRBJ2-5; TRBD1 is a possible D gene (5 bases). The CDR3 has 14 residues. The germline V gene encodes CDR1 SGHRS and CDR2 YFSETQ. V lost 4 bases to trimming and J lost 0 bases, with 10 bases between them. The CDR3 nucleotides read TGCGCCAGCAGCGAGATGACAGACCAAGAGACCCAGTACTTC. Translating it yields CASSEMTDQETQYF.